A single sample gave rise to the 27 T cell receptor beta chains below, sequenced in a study of T cell changes during pregnancy in multiple sclerosis. TCRdb keeps only in-frame clones here, not all; method: immunoSEQ multiplex PCR. The repertoire holds roughly 60,000 clones, approximately 90% seen once, with just under 0.6% in the top ten. This sample comprised CD4+ T cells from peripheral blood mononuclear cells, obtained in the first trimester of pregnancy. Source of these receptors: a female donor with multiple sclerosis, enrolled in a pregnancy study.

CDR3 DNA sequence: TGTGCCAGCAGTTCGGGGGGATTGACTAGCGGGAGGGATGGAAAAGCCTACGAGCAGTACTTC. Amino acid sequence: CASSSGGLTSGRDGKAYEQYF. This chain joins TRBV28 and TRBJ2-7, with 14 positions matching TRBD2. V shed 4 bases, J shed 2 bases, and the junction held 19 bases outside the gene matches. Per germline, CDR1 MDHEN and CDR2 SYDVKM. The CDR3 has 21 residues.

This clone was detected only once. The chain joins TRBV5-1 to TRBJ1-5; a weak D match, TRBD1 (6 bases). Deletions cut 7 bases from V and 0 bases from J, with 14 bases between. In germline, CDR1 is SGHRS, CDR2 YFSETQ. The CDR3 covers 15 residues. The CDR3 is CASGYNRASNQPQHF. The CDR3 coding sequence is TGCGCCAGCGGTTACAACAGGGCTAGCAATCAGCCCCAGCATTTT.

This clone has just a few counts. This rearrangement joins TRBV6-5 to TRBJ1-6; unclear D gene. V was cut by 2 bases and J by 9 bases, with 11 bases left in between. The CDR3 consists of 14 residues. CDR1 is MNHEY, CDR2 SVGAGI, per germline. The CDR3 protein is CASSYGRESSPLHF. CDR3 in DNA: TGTGCCAGCAGTTACGGGAGGGAAAGTTCACCCCTCCACTTT.

The rearrangement joins TRBV19 to TRBJ1-1, with TRBD1 identical over 7 bases. V was clipped by 7 bases and J by 2 bases; unmatched bases: 7. The germline V gene has CDR1 LNHDA and CDR2 SQIVND (reference sequence). The CDR3 is 14 residues long. The CDR3 reads CASMGDRVNTEAFF. The CDR3 DNA sequence: TGTGCCAGTATGGGAGACAGGGTCAACACTGAAGCTTTCTTT.

The chain employs TRBV29-1 and TRBJ2-2, with 15 bases that match TRBD2. The V and J ends lost 4 bases and 6 bases, in that order; junction bases with no gene match: 6. Per the germline V gene, CDR1 is SQVTM and CDR2 is ANQGSEA. The CDR3 has 16 amino acids. The DNA of the CDR3 is TGCAGCGTTGGGACTAGCGGGAGGGTGGGCGCCGGGGAGCTGTTTTTT. Encoded protein: CSVGTSGRVGAGELFF.

The chain links TRBV7-9 to TRBJ1-6; no definite D call. This CDR3 has 15 residues. Trimming took 1 base from V and 6 from J, leaving 10 bases between them. CDR1 and CDR2 from the germline V gene are SEHNR and FQNEAQ (reference sequence). The CDR3 sequence is CASSLGVSVNSPLHF. CDR3 DNA: TGTGCCAGCAGCTTAGGTGTCAGCGTTAATTCACCCCTCCACTTT.

This chain uses TRBV28 with TRBJ1-2, with 8 bases identical to TRBD1. CDR1 is MDHEN, CDR2 SYDVKM, per germline. Trimming removed 2 bases from V and 6 bases from J; junction bases left unmatched: 8. CDR3 size: 15 residues. In DNA, the CDR3 is TGTGCCAGCAGTTTAACGTTCCCGACAGGGGATGGCTACACCTTC. It is translated as CASSLTFPTGDGYTF.

CDR3 sequence reads: CASSDSHSNQPQHF. In nucleotides, the CDR3 is TGCGCCAGCAGTGACAGTCATAGCAATCAGCCCCAGCATTTT. This chain joins TRBV10-2 and TRBJ1-5; D is unclear. The CDR3 runs 14 residues. V was trimmed by 3 bases and J by 0 bases, leaving 6 bases between them. Germline V gene data show CDR1 as WSHSY and CDR2 as SAAADI.

V usage is TRBV19 and J usage is TRBJ1-5; 7 nucleotides match TRBD1. Trimming removed 3 bases from V and 4 bases from J; junction bases left unmatched: 9. The V gene's germline CDR1 is LNHDA and CDR2 SQIVND (reference sequence). The CDR3 contains 16 residues. CDR3 in amino acids: CASSILTGVPNQPQHF. CDR3 DNA: TGTGCCAGTAGTATCCTCACAGGGGTGCCAAATCAGCCCCAGCATTTT.

The genes are TRBV6-1 and TRBJ2-7; D possibly corresponds to TRBD1 (6 bases). The germline V gene encodes CDR1 MNHNS and CDR2 SASEGT. The CDR3 covers 17 residues. The V end lost 4 bases, the J end lost 2 bases, and 21 bases lay between the germline ends. CDR3 coding DNA: TGTGCCAGCAGTGCCCCCCTTGACAGGCCCAACACCTACGAGCAGTACTTC. Encoded protein: CASSAPLDRPNTYEQYF.

The rearrangement joins TRBV2 to TRBJ2-3; 9 nucleotides match TRBD1. V shed 8 bases and J 2 bases; nucleotides not matched to a gene: 8. CDR1 and CDR2 (germline): SNHLY, FYNNEI. CDR3 length: 15 amino acids. The CDR3 region has the DNA TGTGCCAGCCAAAGGGACAGGGAGTACACAGATACGCAGTATTTT. Its translation is CASQRDREYTDTQYF.

This chain uses TRBV7-3 with TRBJ1-1, with D tentatively TRBD1 (6 bases). This CDR3 region has 13 residues. CDR1 is SGHTA, CDR2 FQGTGA, per germline. The V and J ends lost 5 bases and 6 bases respectively, with 13 bases between them. CDR3 residues: CASSLGGAAEAFF. CDR3 nucleotides: TGTGCCAGCAGCCTCGGGGGGGCGGCTGAAGCTTTCTTT.

The table lists this clone with a few counts. V is TRBV28 and J is TRBJ1-2, with 8 bases that match TRBD1. Germline CDR1 is MDHEN and CDR2 is SYDVKM. The CDR3 consists of 15 residues. V shed 2 bases, J shed 4 bases, and the junction held 6 bases outside the gene matches. The CDR3 here is CASSLAPTGGYGYTF. The CDR3 DNA follows: TGTGCCAGCAGTTTAGCCCCCACAGGGGGCTATGGCTACACCTTC.

The chain carries TRBV28 and TRBJ2-1; D is unclear. V was trimmed by 3 bases and J by 7 bases, leaving 7 bases between them. CDR3 length: 12 residues. Germline V CDR1 and CDR2: MDHEN, SYDVKM. For the CDR3, the DNA is TGTGCCAGCAGTTTCCCAGTGAATGAGCAGTTCTTC. This gives the protein CASSFPVNEQFF.

This chain uses TRBV5-1 with TRBJ1-6; tentatively, D is TRBD1 (6 bases). V dropped 4 bases and J dropped 7 bases, with 15 bases sitting between them. Per germline, CDR1 SGHRS and CDR2 YFSETQ. The CDR3 is 15 residues long. Written as DNA, the CDR3 is TGCGCCAGCAGCCCGGCGGTTCAGGGGAATTCACCCCTCCACTTT. The encoded protein is CASSPAVQGNSPLHF.

The chain is built from TRBV9 and TRBJ2-2, with 11 nucleotides matching TRBD2. Losses at the gene ends were 9 bases for V and 5 bases for J; bases not matched to a gene: 9. CDR3 length: 15 amino acids. CDR1 and CDR2 from the germline V gene are SGDLS and YYNGEE. The CDR3 DNA sequence: TGTGCCAAGCCGACTAGCGGGGTCCGAACCGGGGAGCTGTTTTTT. Translation gives CAKPTSGVRTGELFF. Full variable domain (missing parts from reference TRBV9 and TRBJ2-2): DSGVTQTPKHLITATGQRVTLRCSPRSGDLSVYWYQQSLDQGLQFLIQYYNGEERAKGNILERFSAQQFPDLHSELNLSSLELGDSALYFCAKPTSGVRTGELFFGEGSRLTVL.

The chain uses TRBV2 and TRBJ1-2; D is possibly TRBD1 (5 bases). Germline CDR1 SNHLY, CDR2 FYNNEI. This CDR3 contains 14 residues. V was cut by 2 bases and J by 9 bases, with 16 bases left in between. CDR3 DNA: TGTGCCAGCAGTGAAAAGGAAGGGGTAGGGAGCTACACCTTC. Translation: CASSEKEGVGSYTF.

There are a few counts of this clone. The chain uses TRBV5-8 and TRBJ2-4, with 11 bases identical to TRBD2. Germline trimming cut 0 bases from V and 6 bases from J; bases unmatched to any gene: 2. The germline V gene has CDR1 SGHTS and CDR2 YDEGEE. The CDR3 spans 15 residues. CDR3: CASSLEGTSGNIQYF. In nucleotides, the CDR3 is TGTGCCAGCAGCTTGGAAGGGACTAGCGGAAACATTCAGTACTTC.

The gene calls are TRBV5-1 and TRBJ2-7; 9 bases are a match to TRBD1. Germline-derived CDR1 and CDR2 are SGHRS and YFSETQ. The CDR3 has 15 amino acids. Trimming cost V 0 bases and J 5 bases; bases outside gene matches: 6. The CDR3, as DNA: TGCGCCAGCAGCTTGGGTGGACAGGGGTATCACGAGCAGTACTTC. Translating it yields CASSLGGQGYHEQYF.

This rearrangement joins TRBV9 to TRBJ1-4, with D possibly matching TRBD1 (5 bases). The CDR3 has 18 residues. Germline CDR1 is SGDLS and CDR2 is YYNGEE. Trimming removed 0 bases from V and 0 bases from J, with 15 bases in between. The CDR3 bases are TGTGCCAGCAGCGTAGGGTCTCCTGGACACACAACTAATGAAAAACTGTTTTTT. Its protein is CASSVGSPGHTTNEKLFF.

V is TRBV30 and J is TRBJ1-4; D call uncertain. The CDR3 is 15 amino acids. Germline lookup yields CDR1 GTSNPN and CDR2 SVGIG (reference sequence). Trimming shortened V by 2 bases and J by 0 bases, and 10 bases separated the two germline ends. The CDR3 region has the DNA TGTGCCTGGAGTTTAACCGGGACAACTAATGAAAAACTGTTTTTT. It yields the protein CAWSLTGTTNEKLFF.

This chain uses TRBV5-1 with TRBJ2-1; 9 bases map to TRBD2. The CDR3 is 15 amino acids. Losses at the gene ends were 0 bases for V and 5 bases for J; bases not matched to a gene: 3. In germline, CDR1 is SGHRS, CDR2 YFSETQ. CDR3 in amino acids: CASSLVLAGNNEQFF. DNA of the CDR3: TGCGCCAGCAGCTTGGTCCTAGCGGGAAACAATGAGCAGTTCTTC.

This rearrangement joins TRBV18 to TRBJ1-4; 8 bases line up with TRBD1. This CDR3 region has 17 residues. Germline trimming cut 0 bases from V and 3 bases from J; bases unmatched to any gene: 6. Per germline, CDR1 KGHSH and CDR2 LQKENI. CDR3 loop: CASSPPTGARANEKLFF. The CDR3 DNA is TGTGCCAGCTCACCACCGACAGGGGCGAGGGCTAATGAAAAACTGTTTTTT.

The chain recombines TRBV27 with TRBJ1-1; D remains ambiguous. The CDR3 loop spans 14 amino acids. The V end lost 6 bases, the J end lost 4 bases, and 15 bases lay between the germline ends. Germline V gene sequence: CDR1 MNHEY, CDR2 SMNVEV (reference sequence). The DNA of the CDR3 is TGTGCCAGCAGCCCCTGGAGTAGAGGCACTGAAGCTTTCTTT. It translates to CASSPWSRGTEAFF.

The rearrangement uses TRBV25-1 and TRBJ2-1; 8 positions agree with TRBD2. The CDR3 has 15 residues. The J segment lost 5 bases and the V segment lost 5 bases, leaving 8 bases of the junction unmatched. CDR1 MGHDK and CDR2 SYGVNS come from the germline V gene. CDR3 nucleotides: TGTGCCAGCAGTAAAGCGGGGGTGGTCCACAATGAGCAGTTCTTC. Translating gives CASSKAGVVHNEQFF.

The chain couples TRBV27 to TRBJ2-2, with D perhaps TRBD2 (6 bases). V was pared by 1 base and J by 6 bases, with 21 bases between. Per the germline V gene, CDR1 is MNHEY and CDR2 is SMNVEV (reference sequence). The CDR3 is 18 residues long. As DNA, the CDR3 is TGTGCCAGCAGTTTATTCCCCCCCCAGGGAGGCTATCCCGGGGAGCTGTTTTTT. This sequence encodes CASSLFPPQGGYPGELFF.

The chain couples TRBV2 to TRBJ2-2, with 8 bases fitting TRBD2. There are 16 residues in the CDR3. The V gene end was trimmed by 3 bases and the J gene end by 3 bases; junction bases not matched to a gene: 6. Germline CDR1 is SNHLY and CDR2 is FYNNEI. In nucleotides, the CDR3 is TGTGCCAGCAGTGAGCAGGGCGGGGGGTACACCGGGGAGCTGTTTTTT. It specifies CASSEQGGGYTGELFF.